Listed below are T cell receptor beta chains from one sample, sequenced in a study of cytomegalovirus exposure and HLA in healthy donors. Here immunoSEQ multiplex PCR was the method, and the copy in TCRdb shows in-frame clones only, minus some. This sample's clone table lists 95,000 to 150,000 clones. Sample: PBMCs. These receptors all stem from a young man in good health and CMV-seronegative. Each CDR3 is given with its conserved first and last residue. The D gene is left open where the match is weak.

DNA: TGTGCCAGCAGGATTAGCGGGGGATCCTACAATGAGCAGTTCTTC
CDR3: CASRISGGSYNEQFF
J: TRBJ2-1
V: TRBV28
D: TRBD2
length: 15

DNA: TGTGCCAGTAGTAAAGGAGAAGCTTTTAACACTGAAGCTTTCTTT
CDR3: CASSKGEAFNTEAFF
J: TRBJ1-1
V: TRBV19
D: .
length: 15

DNA: TGTGCCTGGAGTCTGACCCCGCGGGGCTACACCTTC
CDR3: CAWSLTPRGYTF
J: TRBJ1-2
V: TRBV30
D: .
length: 12

DNA: TGTGCCAGCAGTTCACCCGAGAGGGGGTATAAGGGCGAGCAGTACTTC
CDR3: CASSSPERGYKGEQYF
J: TRBJ2-7
V: TRBV28
D: .
length: 16

DNA: TGTGCCAGCAGCTTAGCGCAAGTTTCCTACGAGCAGTACTTC
CDR3: CASSLAQVSYEQYF
J: TRBJ2-7
V: TRBV7-8
D: .
length: 14

DNA: TGTGCCAGCAGCCACCTGCTAGGTACTGGAAACACCATATATTTT
CDR3: CASSHLLGTGNTIYF
J: TRBJ1-3
V: TRBV2
D: .
length: 15

DNA: TGTGCCAGCAAGCGACAGGGCCGTGAGCAGTACTTC
CDR3: CASKRQGREQYF
J: TRBJ2-7
V: TRBV2
D: TRBD1
length: 12

DNA: TGTGCCAGCTCACCCTTAATCTCTGAAGCTTTCTTT
CDR3: CASSPLISEAFF
J: TRBJ1-1
V: TRBV18
D: .
length: 12

DNA: TGCGCCAGCAGCATCGCTACAGGGCGTAACACTGAAGCTTTCTTT
CDR3: CASSIATGRNTEAFF
J: TRBJ1-1
V: TRBV5-1
D: .
length: 15

DNA: TGTGCCATCAGTGACCCCAGTAAAGATAGTAAAGTCCGGGACAGGCGCCCGGGGGCTTTCTTT
CDR3: CAISDPSKDSKVRDRRPGAFF
J: TRBJ1-1
V: TRBV10-3
D: TRBD1
length: 21

DNA: TGTGCCAGCAGCCAAACTTCTACGCAGTATTTT
CDR3: CASSQTSTQYF
J: TRBJ2-3
V: TRBV7-2
D: .
length: 11

DNA: TGTGCCAGCAGCAAGACTAGCAGCCACAATGAGCAGTTCTTC
CDR3: CASSKTSSHNEQFF
J: TRBJ2-1
V: TRBV13
D: TRBD2
length: 14

DNA: TGTGCCAGCACTCGGGTGACGGCCGCTAACTATGGCTACACCTTC
CDR3: CASTRVTAANYGYTF
J: TRBJ1-2
V: TRBV2
D: .
length: 15

DNA: TGTGCCAGCAGTGAAGGGGGCGCGGGCAATGAGCAGTTCTTC
CDR3: CASSEGGAGNEQFF
J: TRBJ2-1
V: TRBV6-4
D: TRBD1
length: 14

DNA: TGTGCCAGCAGCTTTAGACAGGGAAATGAGCAGTTCTTC
CDR3: CASSFRQGNEQFF
J: TRBJ2-1
V: TRBV7-6
D: TRBD1
length: 13

DNA: TGTGCCAGCAGTCGAACTAGCGGGGGCACAGATACGCAGTATTTT
CDR3: CASSRTSGGTDTQYF
J: TRBJ2-3
V: TRBV6-4
D: TRBD2
length: 15

DNA: TGTGCCAGCAAAATAGCGGGAAGGGACGAGCAGTACTTC
CDR3: CASKIAGRDEQYF
J: TRBJ2-7
V: TRBV2
D: TRBD2
length: 13

DNA: TGTGCCAGTTCGGGCGGGGGCACAGATACGCAGTATTTT
CDR3: CASSGGGTDTQYF
J: TRBJ2-3
V: TRBV19
D: .
length: 13

DNA: TGTGCCAGCAGCACCGGGACAGGCGGGGAGCTGTTTTTT
CDR3: CASSTGTGGELFF
J: TRBJ2-2
V: TRBV7-3
D: TRBD1
length: 13

DNA: TGTGCCAGCAGCTTTATCCCTATTAAGACAGGGGAGGAGACCCAGTACTTC
CDR3: CASSFIPIKTGEETQYF
J: TRBJ2-5
V: TRBV11-3
D: TRBD1
length: 17

DNA: TGTGCCAGCAGTCAGCTTAACAGGGGTTGGGGGTACGAGCAGTACTTC
CDR3: CASSQLNRGWGYEQYF
J: TRBJ2-7
V: TRBV28
D: TRBD1
length: 16

DNA: TGTGCCTGGAGTCCCCGGAGCTCAGGGGAGACCTACGAGCAGTACTTC
CDR3: CAWSPRSSGETYEQYF
J: TRBJ2-7
V: TRBV30
D: .
length: 16

DNA: TGTGCCATCAGTGAAGCCAGGGATGAGCAGTTCTTC
CDR3: CAISEARDEQFF
J: TRBJ2-1
V: TRBV10-3
D: .
length: 12

DNA: TGCGCCAGCAGTGAGTTCCCGGGATCAAGCACAGATACGCAGTATTTT
CDR3: CASSEFPGSSTDTQYF
J: TRBJ2-3
V: TRBV10-1
D: .
length: 16

DNA: TGTGCCTCCAGGTTGAGCACTGAAGCTTTCTTT
CDR3: CASRLSTEAFF
J: TRBJ1-1
V: TRBV7-2
D: .
length: 11

DNA: TGTGCCAGCTCCCCCCGGGGGGGCACTGTCTCCTACGAGCAGTACTTC
CDR3: CASSPRGGTVSYEQYF
J: TRBJ2-7
V: TRBV18
D: TRBD2
length: 16

DNA: TGTGCCAGCAGTGTCCCCCCCGGACAGGGTCGAGAAAAACTGTTTTTT
CDR3: CASSVPPGQGREKLFF
J: TRBJ1-4
V: TRBV6-1
D: TRBD1
length: 16

DNA: TGCGCCAGCAGCGAACAGGGGGCTTACTATGGCTACACCTTC
CDR3: CASSEQGAYYGYTF
J: TRBJ1-2
V: TRBV4-1
D: TRBD1
length: 14

DNA: TGTGCCAGCAGTATTGGTGGGAGCTCCTACGAGCAGTACTTC
CDR3: CASSIGGSSYEQYF
J: TRBJ2-7
V: TRBV2
D: .
length: 14

DNA: TGTGCCAGCAGCAAGGGGGCATGGACAGGGGTGATCCTGAACACTGAAGCTTTCTTT
CDR3: CASSKGAWTGVILNTEAFF
J: TRBJ1-1
V: TRBV5-6
D: TRBD1
length: 19

DNA: TGTGCCAGCAGGATCTCAGGGGGCACCTACGAGCAGTACTTC
CDR3: CASRISGGTYEQYF
J: TRBJ2-7
V: TRBV6-5
D: TRBD1
length: 14

DNA: TGTGCCAGCAGTGAGACAGAAAAACTGTTTTTT
CDR3: CASSETEKLFF
J: TRBJ1-4
V: TRBV6-1
D: .
length: 11

DNA: TGTGCCAGCAGCCTTCTTGACATGACATCGAACACCGGGGAGCTGTTTTTT
CDR3: CASSLLDMTSNTGELFF
J: TRBJ2-2
V: TRBV9
D: .
length: 17

DNA: TGTGCCAGCAGCCCCGCTAGCGGGAGCATCTTTCGTACAGATACGCAGTATTTT
CDR3: CASSPASGSIFRTDTQYF
J: TRBJ2-3
V: TRBV7-9
D: TRBD2
length: 18

DNA: TGTGCCTGGACGGGTTACACTGAAGCTTTCTTT
CDR3: CAWTGYTEAFF
J: TRBJ1-1
V: TRBV30
D: .
length: 11

DNA: TGTGCCAGCAGTTACGGAACAGGGGAAGCTCAGCCCCAGCATTTT
CDR3: CASSYGTGEAQPQHF
J: TRBJ1-5
V: TRBV6-5
D: TRBD1
length: 15

DNA: TGTGCCAGCAGTTACTCGACAGGGTTGAACACTGAAGCTTTCTTT
CDR3: CASSYSTGLNTEAFF
J: TRBJ1-1
V: TRBV6-5
D: TRBD1
length: 15

DNA: TGTGCCAGCAGCTCGGGACTAGCGGAAAACACCGGGGAGCTGTTTTTT
CDR3: CASSSGLAENTGELFF
J: TRBJ2-2
V: TRBV5-4
D: TRBD2
length: 16

DNA: TGTGCCAGCAGCTTGACTAGCGGGAGCACAGATACGCAGTATTTT
CDR3: CASSLTSGSTDTQYF
J: TRBJ2-3
V: TRBV7-9
D: TRBD2
length: 15

DNA: TGCGCCAGCAGCTTGTACAGCTACAATGAGCAGTTCTTC
CDR3: CASSLYSYNEQFF
J: TRBJ2-1
V: TRBV5-1
D: .
length: 13

DNA: TGTGCCAGCAGCCCGGGACAGGGGGACTATGGCTACACCTTC
CDR3: CASSPGQGDYGYTF
J: TRBJ1-2
V: TRBV7-9
D: TRBD1
length: 14

DNA: TGTGCCACCAGCAGGGGACTAGCGGCGAGTGGCGGAGATACGCAGTATTTT
CDR3: CATSRGLAASGGDTQYF
J: TRBJ2-3
V: TRBV15
D: TRBD2
length: 17

DNA: TGCGCCAGCAGCAGTCTGACAGGGGGCCGAACTGGGAATGAGCAGTTCTTC
CDR3: CASSSLTGGRTGNEQFF
J: TRBJ2-1
V: TRBV5-1
D: TRBD1
length: 17

DNA: TGTGCCAGCAGCCGACAGGGCTCGACCTACGAGCAGTACTTC
CDR3: CASSRQGSTYEQYF
J: TRBJ2-7
V: TRBV27
D: TRBD1
length: 14

DNA: TGTGCCAGCAGCAGGGGACAGAACTATGGCTACACCTTC
CDR3: CASSRGQNYGYTF
J: TRBJ1-2
V: TRBV6-5
D: TRBD1
length: 13